The 30 T cell receptor beta chains given below trace back to one sample, sequenced in a study of early T cells in non-severe SARS-CoV-2 infection. TCRdb reprocessed the 5' RACE reads via MiXCR and lists one record per CDR3 protein. The sample consists of 85,000 to 90,000 distinct CDR3 sequences, under 15% of them appearing once. Source material: whole blood. The receptors were sampled from an adult who was a healthcare worker with PCR-confirmed SARS-CoV-2 infection or an uninfected control (not recorded which).

The chain joins TRBV29-1 to TRBJ2-3; tentatively, D is TRBD2 (6 bases). The germline V gene encodes CDR1 SQVTM and CDR2 ANQGSEA. This CDR3 is built from 14 residues. V lost 1 base and J lost 0, with 8 bases in between. CDR3 amino acids: CSVEGSGSTDTQYF. Written as DNA, the CDR3 is TGCAGCGTTGAAGGCAGCGGGAGCACAGATACGCAGTATTTT.

This sequence joins TRBV4-2 and TRBJ1-6; the D is unclear. V dropped 0 bases and J dropped 0 bases, with 12 bases sitting between them. There are 18 residues in the CDR3. Germline V lookup: CDR1 LGHNA, CDR2 YNFKEQ. CDR3 sequence reads: CASSQDRTRSSYNSPLHF. DNA of the CDR3: TGTGCCAGCAGCCAAGATCGGACCAGGAGCTCCTATAATTCACCCCTCCACTTT.

This clonotype was seen more than once but under ten times. V and J are TRBV7-9 and TRBJ2-5, with a possible D match to TRBD2 (6 bases). The CDR3 runs to 18 residues. The V end was cut by 2 bases, the J end by 0 bases, with 19 bases between. Per the germline V gene, CDR1 is SEHNR and CDR2 is FQNEAQ (reference sequence). CDR3: CASSLSTSSGRNQETQYF. DNA of the CDR3: TGTGCCAGCAGCTTATCAACTTCGAGCGGGCGAAACCAAGAGACCCAGTACTTC.

The CDR3 DNA follows: TGCAGTGCTAGCCCTAACTATGGCTACACCTTC. Translation gives CSASPNYGYTF. The rearrangement joins TRBV20-1 to TRBJ1-2; no firm D call. The V gene lost 3 bases and the J gene lost 0 bases, with 2 bases spanning the gap. Germline CDR1 is DFQATT and CDR2 is SNEGSKA (reference sequence). The CDR3 has 11 amino acids.

The rearrangement uses TRBV7-6 and TRBJ2-7, with a possible D match to TRBD1 (7 bases). This CDR3 comprises 14 residues. V was pared by 6 bases and J by 3 bases, with 15 bases between. Per the germline V gene, CDR1 is SGHVS and CDR2 is FNYEAQ. CDR3 region: CASSNQGDFYEQYF. The DNA of the CDR3 is TGTGCCAGCAGTAACCAGGGGGACTTCTACGAGCAGTACTTC.

J is TRBJ2-1 and V is TRBV11-2; possibly TRBD2 for D (6 bases). V was shortened by 1 base and J by 16 bases, with 17 bases between the two germline ends. The CDR3 spans 13 residues. Germline CDR1 reads SGHAT; CDR2 reads FQNNGV. CDR3 nucleotides: TGTGCCAGCAGCTTAGGGAGGGCGACAGTAAACTTCTTC. Translated, it gives CASSLGRATVNFF.

This chain connects TRBV7-8 to TRBJ1-6; D gene ambiguous. V shed 0 bases and J shed 7 bases, with 10 bases lying between them. The CDR3 consists of 15 residues. Germline CDR1 reads SGHVS; CDR2 reads FQNEAQ. The CDR3 coding sequence is TGTGCCAGCAGCTTAGCCGTCCGAGAAAATTCACCCCTCCACTTT. It codes for CASSLAVRENSPLHF.

This clonotype showed up many times. The chain carries TRBV20-1 and TRBJ2-7, with 7 bases that match TRBD2. CDR3 length equals 15 residues. Germline-derived CDR1 and CDR2 are DFQATT and SNEGSKA (reference sequence). The V segment lost 4 bases and the J segment 5 bases; nucleotides outside the gene matches: 14. The CDR3 bases are TGCAGTGCTACGGCCACGAGCGGGACGGGCAACGAGCAGTACTTC. It encodes CSATATSGTGNEQYF.

This chain joins TRBV7-3 and TRBJ2-5; 15 nucleotides match TRBD2. This CDR3 has 17 amino acids. The J segment lost 4 bases and the V segment lost 2 bases, leaving 5 bases of the junction unmatched. Germline-derived CDR1 and CDR2 are SGHTA and FQGTGA. CDR3 DNA sequence: TGTGCCAGCAGCTTACTGGGACTAGCGGGAGGAGGAGAGACCCAGTACTTC. Translation gives CASSLLGLAGGGETQYF.

V gene TRBV11-2 combines with J gene TRBJ1-2; the D gene is possibly TRBD1 (5 bases). Trimming shortened V by 0 bases and J by 1 base, and 15 bases separated the two germline ends. The V gene's germline CDR1 is SGHAT and CDR2 FQNNGV. CDR3 length: 17 amino acids. The CDR3 here is CASSLDAGSWLNYGYTF. CDR3 nucleotide sequence: TGTGCCAGCAGCTTAGATGCAGGGTCTTGGCTTAACTATGGCTACACCTTC.

This clonotype was observed a handful of times. J is TRBJ2-2 and V is TRBV7-6; unclear D gene. Germline V CDR1 and CDR2: SGHVS, FNYEAQ. The CDR3 contains 14 residues. The V and J ends lost 1 base and 4 bases respectively, with 7 bases between them. This CDR3 is CASSLGPLTGELFF. Written as DNA, the CDR3 is TGTGCCAGCAGCTTAGGGCCTCTCACCGGGGAGCTGTTTTTT.

This chain uses TRBV12-3 or TRBV12-4 with TRBJ2-7; the match to TRBD1 covers 9 bases. Unmatched junction bases numbered 6, after V lost 1 base and J lost 5 bases. CDR3 size: 15 residues. The CDR3 region is CASSLGDRDIHEQYF. The CDR3 DNA follows: TGTGCCAGCAGTTTAGGGGACAGGGATATCCACGAGCAGTACTTC.

V usage is TRBV28 and J usage is TRBJ1-4; no firm D call. CDR1 and CDR2 (germline): MDHEN, SYDVKM. Deletions cut 5 bases from V and 8 bases from J, with 15 bases between. The length of the CDR3 is 14 residues. The CDR3 sequence: CASSPTGRTEKLFF. For the CDR3, the DNA is TGTGCCAGCAGTCCCACCGGCCGAACCGAAAAACTGTTTTTT.

In the case of this clonotype: Relative to the germline gene, one junction end is altered; a read error may explain this. The CDR3 DNA reads TGTGCCACCCGTGAGGGGATTAGGGAGCTGTTTTTT. Protein: CATREGIRELFF. The chain has TRBV24-1 and TRBJ2-2; D may match TRBD1 or TRBD2 (5 bases each). Per germline, CDR1 KGHDR and CDR2 SFDVKD. This CDR3 is built from 12 residues.

The table lists this clonotype with many counts. The CDR3 DNA reads TGTGCCAGTAGTACCACTGGGACAGGGGGCTACGAGCAGTACTTC. Amino acid sequence: CASSTTGTGGYEQYF. The V gene is TRBV19, the J gene TRBJ2-7; 11 nucleotides align to TRBD1. V was pared by 4 bases and J by 3 bases, with 5 bases of the junction left unmatched. Germline values: CDR1 LNHDA, CDR2 SQIVND (reference sequence). The CDR3 runs 15 residues.

This clonotype was seen a handful of times. The chain joins TRBV29-1 to TRBJ2-6; D is perhaps TRBD1 (5 bases). V shed 6 bases and J shed 3 bases, with 12 bases lying between them. Germline CDR1 and CDR2: SQVTM and ANQGSEA. CDR3 length equals 14 residues. In DNA form, the CDR3 reads TGCAGCGTAAGATTTACAGGTGGGGCCAACGTCCTGACTTTC. This translates into CSVRFTGGANVLTF.

This rearrangement joins TRBV25-1 to TRBJ2-7; no clear D gene. Per germline, CDR1 MGHDK and CDR2 SYGVNS. The V gene lost 3 bases and the J gene lost 2 bases, with 5 bases spanning the gap. The CDR3 totals 12 residues. The CDR3 DNA sequence: TGTGCCAGCAGTGACCGCGCCTACGAGCAGTACTTC. Translated: CASSDRAYEQYF.

This clonotype was recorded a few times. The rearrangement uses TRBV29-1 and TRBJ2-2, with D uncertain. CDR1 SQVTM and CDR2 ANQGSEA come from the germline V gene. This CDR3 region has 12 residues. Trimming left V 4 bases short and J 1 base short, with 4 bases between. The DNA of the CDR3 is TGCAGCGTTGTACAGAACACCGGGGAGCTGTTTTTT. As protein: CSVVQNTGELFF.

This rearrangement joins TRBV5-6 to TRBJ2-1; D not certain. Germline V gives CDR1 SGHDT, CDR2 YYEEEE. Between the trimmed V and J ends, which lost 5 bases and 0 bases, there was a span of 12 bases. The CDR3 covers 15 residues. In nucleotides, the CDR3 is TGTGCCAGCAGGTCTCGACCGGCCTCCTACAATGAGCAGTTCTTC. This gives the protein CASRSRPASYNEQFF.

This chain connects TRBV14 to TRBJ1-1; possible D gene TRBD1, 5 bases. CDR3 length: 13 residues. V gave up 2 bases and J gave up 7 bases, with 11 bases separating them. Germline CDR1 reads SGHDN; CDR2 reads FVKESK. The CDR3 DNA reads as TGTGCCAGCAGCCAACAGGGATCGAGTGAAGCTTTCTTT. Encoded protein: CASSQQGSSEAFF.

The rearrangement joins TRBV18 to TRBJ1-2, with a weak D call TRBD1 (6 bases). Per the germline V gene, CDR1 is KGHSH and CDR2 is LQKENI. V lost 1 base, J lost 8 bases, and 20 bases lay in between. This CDR3 contains 16 residues. CDR3 amino acids: CASSPQTQGRGEGYTF. Here the CDR3 DNA reads TGTGCCAGCTCACCACAAACGCAGGGGCGAGGAGAAGGCTACACCTTC.

This clonotype appeared a few times. This chain connects TRBV3-1 to TRBJ2-4, with D tentatively TRBD2 (7 bases). The CDR3 runs to 15 residues. V was shortened by 1 base and J by 7 bases, with 14 bases between the two germline ends. Germline V gives CDR1 LGHDT, CDR2 YNNKEL (reference sequence). The CDR3 sequence is CASSQVGGAENIQYF. CDR3 coding DNA: TGTGCCAGCAGCCAAGTTGGGGGGGCTGAGAACATTCAGTACTTC.

The chain carries TRBV29-1 and TRBJ1-3; D is undetermined. This CDR3 is 11 amino acids long. Germline V gene sequence: CDR1 SQVTM, CDR2 ANQGSEA. V dropped 4 bases and J dropped 2 bases, with 3 bases sitting between them. CDR3 region: CSVAAGNTIYF. In DNA, the CDR3 is TGCAGCGTTGCGGCTGGAAACACCATATATTTT. Filled out from reference TRBV29-1 and TRBJ1-3, the complete variable domain reads SAVISQKPSRDICQRGTSLTIQCQVDSQVTMMFWYRQQPGQSLTLIATANQGSEATYESGFVIDKFPISRPNLTFSTLTVSNMSPEDSSIYLCSVAAGNTIYFGEGSWLTVV.

This clonotype was recorded at least ten times. This chain joins TRBV4-1 and TRBJ2-1; the match to TRBD2 covers 7 bases. This CDR3 contains 17 residues. CDR1 MGHRA and CDR2 YSYEKL come from the germline V gene. V shed 3 bases and J 4 bases; nucleotides not matched to a gene: 12. CDR3 sequence: CASSQSPSGPPYNEQFF. CDR3 coding DNA: TGCGCCAGCAGCCAGTCACCTAGCGGCCCTCCTTACAATGAGCAGTTCTTC.

This clonotype was picked up a small number of times. The chain links TRBV20-1 to TRBJ1-4; TRBD1 aligns across 8 bases. The CDR3 contains 14 residues. V dropped 6 bases and J dropped 5; count of bases not matched to a gene: 8. CDR1 and CDR2 (germline): DFQATT, SNEGSKA (reference sequence). CDR3 sequence (DNA): TGCAGTGCGGCTGACAGGGGCGGGAATGAAAAACTGTTTTTT. Translation: CSAADRGGNEKLFF.

In this sample, this clonotype turned up many times. The genes are TRBV12-3 or TRBV12-4 and TRBJ2-1; tentatively, D is TRBD2 (5 bases). The CDR3 sequence is 15 residues long. V lost 5 bases and J 4 bases, leaving 15 bases between the germline ends. The CDR3 loop is CASSPSGGPYNEQFF. DNA for the CDR3: TGTGCCAGCAGTCCGAGCGGTGGGCCATACAATGAGCAGTTCTTC.

J is TRBJ2-1 and V is TRBV11-1, with 9 nucleotides matching TRBD1. The germline V gene encodes CDR1 SGHAT and CDR2 FQDESV (reference sequence). Trimming took 6 bases from V and 6 from J; bases not matched to a gene: 0. This CDR3 comprises 12 residues. The CDR3 nucleotides read TGTGCCAGCAGGACAGGGGGCAATGAGCAGTTCTTC. The encoded protein is CASRTGGNEQFF.

This clonotype was seen only a few times. The CDR3 DNA is TGTGCCTGGGAGGGGCTAGCGGGCGGCAATGAGCAGTTCTTC. As protein: CAWEGLAGGNEQFF. V and J are TRBV30 and TRBJ2-1, with TRBD2 matching 8 bases. This CDR3 has 14 amino acids. Germline assignment: CDR1 GTSNPN and CDR2 SVGIG (reference sequence). With V trimmed by 5 bases and J by 6 bases, 9 bases remained unmatched.

The chain is built from TRBV9 and TRBJ2-7; D is unclear. CDR1 SGDLS and CDR2 YYNGEE come from the germline V gene. This CDR3 has 20 amino acids. Trimming left V 4 bases short and J 3 bases short, with 32 bases between. CDR3 in DNA: TGTGCCAGCAGCCCCCTGGACGTGGGGTTTTCGAAATTCCTCTACTACGAGCAGTACTTC. Amino acids: CASSPLDVGFSKFLYYEQYF.

This clonotype appeared many times. The V gene is TRBV3-1, the J gene TRBJ2-7, with 10 bases that match TRBD2. V lost 2 bases and J lost 2; bases outside the gene matches: 3. The germline V gene encodes CDR1 LGHDT and CDR2 YNNKEL (reference sequence). The CDR3 spans 15 residues. The CDR3 region has the DNA TGTGCCAGCAGCCAACTAGCGGGAGTCACCTACGAGCAGTACTTC. Protein product: CASSQLAGVTYEQYF.